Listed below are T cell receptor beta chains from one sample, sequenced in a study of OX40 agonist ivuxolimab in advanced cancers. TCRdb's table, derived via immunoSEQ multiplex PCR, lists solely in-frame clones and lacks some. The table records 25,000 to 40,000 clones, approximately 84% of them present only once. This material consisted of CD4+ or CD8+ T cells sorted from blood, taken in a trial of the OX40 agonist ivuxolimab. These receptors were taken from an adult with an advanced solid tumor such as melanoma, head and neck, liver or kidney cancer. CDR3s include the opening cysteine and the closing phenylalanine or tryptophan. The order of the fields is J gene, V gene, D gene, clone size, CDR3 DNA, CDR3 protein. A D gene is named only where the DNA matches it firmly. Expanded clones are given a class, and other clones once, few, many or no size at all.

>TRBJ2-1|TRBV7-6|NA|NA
TGTGCCAGCAGCTTAATGCGCAGGGATGCTGAGCAGTTCTTC
CASSLMRRDAEQFF
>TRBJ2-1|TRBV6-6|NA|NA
TGTGCCAGCACCCCCTACGGCTCCTACAATGAGCAGTTCTTC
CASTPYGSYNEQFF
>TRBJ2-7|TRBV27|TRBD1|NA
TGTGCCAGCAGTTTATTGACAGGGAAGTATTACGAGCAGTACTTC
CASSLLTGKYYEQYF
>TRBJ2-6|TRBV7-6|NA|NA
TGTGCCAGCAGCTTAGGAACGGGTGCTGGGGCCAACGTCCTGACTTTC
CASSLGTGAGANVLTF
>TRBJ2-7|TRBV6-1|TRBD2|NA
TGTGCCAGCAGTGAGGAGGGTAGCGGGAGACACGAGCAGTACTTC
CASSEEGSGRHEQYF
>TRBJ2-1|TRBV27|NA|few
TGTGCCAGCAGTTTGAGTACCTACAATGAGCAGTTCTTC
CASSLSTYNEQFF
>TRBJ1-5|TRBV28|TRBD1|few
TGTGCCACCCTCCAACAGGGGGCCCTTAGCAATCAGCCCCAGCATTTT
CATLQQGALSNQPQHF
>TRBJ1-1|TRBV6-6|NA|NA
TGTGCCAGCAGTACCGATGAAATGAACACTGAAGCTTTCTTT
CASSTDEMNTEAFF
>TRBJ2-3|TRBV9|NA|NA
TGTGCCAGCAGCGTAGTGAGCTCTCCTAGCACAGATACGCAGTATTTT
CASSVVSSPSTDTQYF
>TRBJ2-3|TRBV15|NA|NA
TGTGCCACCAGCAGAGATCTCCGGACAGCCAACCAAGATACGCAGTATTTT
CATSRDLRTANQDTQYF
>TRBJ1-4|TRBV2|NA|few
TGTGCCAGCAGGTCCGGCGGGGTTGCTAATGAAAAACTGTTTTTT
CASRSGGVANEKLFF
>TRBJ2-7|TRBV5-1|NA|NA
TGCGCCAGCAGCTTGGCCCTTGGCGAGCAGTACTTC
CASSLALGEQYF
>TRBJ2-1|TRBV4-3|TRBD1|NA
TGCGCCAGCAGCCAAGATCCTGGACAGGGGGACTATGAGCAGTTCTTC
CASSQDPGQGDYEQFF
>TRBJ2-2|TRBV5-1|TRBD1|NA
TGCGCCAGCAGTCAGGACGTGGACAGGGGGCGGGCCGGGGAGCTGTTTTTT
CASSQDVDRGRAGELFF
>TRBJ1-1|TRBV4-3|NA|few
TGCGCCAGCAGCCAAGACCGTCAGGGTTTTGGGCAAGCTTTCTTT
CASSQDRQGFGQAFF